This T cell receptor beta chain was identified during a study of type 1 regulatory T cells. In the study overall: T-allo10 is an in vitro-generated, Tr1-enriched CD4 T cell product specific for alloantigen.

V lost 8 bases, J lost 9 bases, and 22 bases lay in between. This CDR3 contains 14 residues. The germline gives CDR1 LGHDT, CDR2 YNNKEL (reference sequence). T-allo10 cells from the graft donor were described as anergic, host-alloantigen-specific, and alloantigen-specific suppressors. As for this clonotype: What it binds is unknown.

TCRdb re-analysed the reads in MiXCR, keeping a single row per CDR3 protein. The sample lists more than 20,000 distinct CDR3 sequences, 55% to 75% occurring once. The genes are TRBV3-1 and TRBJ1-2, with unresolved D. Sequenced input: cultured T cells, either the whole culture or a sorted T cell fraction (not recorded which). Subset meaning: Tr1-enriched cell product generated in vitro against host alloantigens. This TCR was sampled from a human donor in good health. The DNA of the CDR3 is TGTGCCAGCTCAACCTCGGAGAGCTTCCTTCGCTACACCTTC. Amino acids: CASSTSESFLRYTF.